Sequencing of this T cell receptor beta chain was carried out in a study of T cell clonotyping in hematopoietic cell transplantation. Points from the study as a whole: Recipient TCR diversity dropped after transplant; expanded clonotypes rose from day 30 to 180. At the given depth, recipient repertoires were over 97% de novo clonotypes. Higher Inverse Simpson Index values in graft donor and pretransplant recipient predicted broader posttransplant TCR diversity. No sorting was done, leaving CD4 and CD8 contributions mixed.

To note about this clone: Antigen: not known.

Some clones are missing from TCRdb's copy, which holds only in-frame ones; the method was immunoSEQ multiplex PCR. The sample lists about 70,000 clones; around 94% were seen once. Germline assignment: CDR1 SGHTA and CDR2 FQGNSA. The CDR3 contains 14 residues. Deletions cut 8 bases from V and 2 bases from J, with 16 bases between. Sequencing was done on a sample of peripheral blood mononuclear cells. The chain recombines TRBV7-2 with TRBJ2-7; D is possibly TRBD1 (6 bases). The source is a man in his fifties or sixties in good health. Some clones in this sample may be carry-over from other donors' samples. Here the CDR3 DNA reads TGTGCCAGCTCTAAGTCTACAGGGCCCTACGAGCAGTACTTC. Amino acids: CASSKSTGPYEQYF.